The TCR beta chain described here comes from a study of blood T cell repertoires in COVID-19 (dated by TCRdb to about 2020). Concerning the study at large: Samples from collaborators originated in the United States, Italy and Spain and spanned both the acute and convalescent phases of COVID-19. Subjects who had been exposed to COVID-19, were actively infected with it, or had recovered from it provided the deeply sampled blood TCRbeta repertoires that made up the dataset. Sample metadata almost always included a de-identified subject ID, COVID-19 status, age in years and sex. Samples were obtained from the ongoing ImmuneRACE study (first 160 participants) and from 1,000 to 1,500 subjects provided by 6 global collaborators. The material from the prospective study consisted of cDNA or gDNA derived from T cells, B-cell-depleted T cells, or PBMCs. Where available, HLA class I and class II types were obtained from metadata supplied by the sample provider rather than from assay-based typing. The repertoires were released in a freely available public database meant as a resource for research on the immune response to SARS-CoV-2.

Overall study results and their limits: The quantity of clinical and demographic metadata differed by source and by participant and was supplied without curation.

The junction shows trimming of 4 bases on V and 0 bases on J, and the gene matches do not reach 12 bases of it. Including cysteine and phenylalanine, the CDR3 has 19 amino acids. Only the CDR3 region is kept as DNA, spanning 57 bases read in frame from base 1. CDR1 and CDR2 (WSHSY, SAAADI) derive from the germline V gene. TCRbeta CDR3 regions were amplified from genomic DNA by means of the immunoSEQ Assay, a bias-controlled multiplex PCR. The paper's processing steps were these. Nucleated cell counts per sample were estimated from amplification of reference gene primers within the assay. To quantify the absolute abundance of each unique TCRbeta CDR3 rearrangement, sequence reads were collapsed and filtered. For each sample, productive Simpson clonality was calculated as the square root of Simpson's diversity index across productive rearrangements. Held by TCRdb, this immuneACCESS table contains in-frame sequences only and omits some clones. Under half of the omission traces to an unresolved V gene where checked; the cause of the rest is unknown. V, J and clone size derive from that table, while D and trimming were established from the DNA sequence. This sample holds about 430,000 clones; nearly 90% were observed only once. The ten largest account for about 1.4% of the sample.

Enrolling through a virtual design, the prospective study's participants ranged in age from roughly 18 to 90 years and lived across 24 United States geographic areas. In the prospective study, participants were assigned to cohorts based on the clinical history participants reported in a screening survey and a study questionnaire. A participant counted as exposed if, within 2 weeks of entering the study, that participant had been in contact with someone who had a PCR-confirmed or clinician-diagnosed COVID-19 case. Each participant in the prospective study had whole blood, serum and a nasopharyngeal or oropharyngeal swab collected by mobile phlebotomists. Participants in the prospective study had the option to provide additional blood draws and questionnaires over a roughly two-month period. Before DNA extraction, blood samples from the prospective study were shipped at room temperature or frozen.

This clone appeared a few times. The antigen it binds to is not known. The sample holds no much larger clone one base away, and base qualities are not on file. The sequencing sample was made of PBMCs or T cells enriched from blood (not recorded which). This sequence originates from a woman aged 18-29 years who had been exposed to COVID-19. The sequence joins TRBV10-2 to TRBJ2-5, with 12 bases in between that match TRBD2. The nucleotide sequence is given as TGCGCCAGCAGTGCAATTGGGCTAGCGGGAGGGCCTTACCAAGAGACCCAGTACTTC. Translated, this gives CASSAIGLAGGPYQETQYF.